The clone carrying this T cell receptor (beta chain) was detected once. The sample comes from a study of blood T cell repertoires in COVID-19. Study overall: COVID-19 samples from acute and convalescent phases originated in the United States, Italy and Spain.

In the authors' methods: Nucleated cell number was recorded as an estimate derived from reference gene primer amplification. TCRdb's copy holds only in-frame clones and misses some; the assay was immunoSEQ multiplex PCR. The V and J calls and the clone size are those of that table, but D and trimming were determined from the DNA. Among about 260,000 clones listed, 85% to 95% were seen once. V lost 3 bases, J lost 3 bases, and 12 bases stayed unmatched. CDR1 LNHNV and CDR2 YYDKDF come from the germline V gene (reference sequence). There are 18 residues in the CDR3. Cohort allocation depended upon clinical history that participants reported.

This chain connects TRBV15 to TRBJ1-4; 8 positions agree with TRBD1. The sequencing input was PBMCs or T cells enriched from blood (not recorded which). The origin of this receptor is a man aged 35-49 years who had been exposed to COVID-19. CDR3 DNA: TGTGCCACCAGCAGTGACGAAACAGGGGGTCTAGCTAATGAAAAACTGTTTTTT. Its protein is CATSSDETGGLANEKLFF.